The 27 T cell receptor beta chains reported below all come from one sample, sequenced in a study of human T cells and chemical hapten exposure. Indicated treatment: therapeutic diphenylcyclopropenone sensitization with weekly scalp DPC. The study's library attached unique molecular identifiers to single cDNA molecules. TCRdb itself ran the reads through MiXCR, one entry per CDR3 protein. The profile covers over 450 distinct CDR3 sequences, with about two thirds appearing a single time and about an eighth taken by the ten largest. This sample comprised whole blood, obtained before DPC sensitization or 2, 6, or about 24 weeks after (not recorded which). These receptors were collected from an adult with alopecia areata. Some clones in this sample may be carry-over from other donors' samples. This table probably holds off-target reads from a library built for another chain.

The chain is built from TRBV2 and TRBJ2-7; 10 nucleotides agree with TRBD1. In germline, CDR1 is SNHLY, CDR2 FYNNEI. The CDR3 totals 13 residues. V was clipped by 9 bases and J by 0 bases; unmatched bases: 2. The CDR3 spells CARGQGSSYEQYF. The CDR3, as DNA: TGTGCCAGGGGACAGGGGAGCTCCTACGAGCAGTACTTC.

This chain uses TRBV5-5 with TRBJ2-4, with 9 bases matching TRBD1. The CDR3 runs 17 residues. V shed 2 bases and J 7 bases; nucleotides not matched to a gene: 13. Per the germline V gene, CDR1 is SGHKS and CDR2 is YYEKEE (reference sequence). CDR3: CASSFSGTGKAGNIQYF. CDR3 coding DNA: TGTGCCAGCAGCTTTTCCGGGACAGGGAAAGCGGGGAACATTCAGTACTTC.

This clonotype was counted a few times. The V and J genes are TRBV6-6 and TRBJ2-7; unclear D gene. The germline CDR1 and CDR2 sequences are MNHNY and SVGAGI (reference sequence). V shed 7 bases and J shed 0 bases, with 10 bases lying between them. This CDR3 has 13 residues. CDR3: CASNPDDSYEQYF. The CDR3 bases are TGTGCCAGCAACCCGGACGACTCCTACGAGCAGTACTTC.

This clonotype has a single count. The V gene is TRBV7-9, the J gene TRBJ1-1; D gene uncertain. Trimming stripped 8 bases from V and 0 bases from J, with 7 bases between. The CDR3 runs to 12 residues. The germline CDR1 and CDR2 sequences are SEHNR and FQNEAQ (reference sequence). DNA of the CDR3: TGTGCCAGCGCGGGTATGAACACTGAAGCTTTCTTT. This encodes CASAGMNTEAFF.

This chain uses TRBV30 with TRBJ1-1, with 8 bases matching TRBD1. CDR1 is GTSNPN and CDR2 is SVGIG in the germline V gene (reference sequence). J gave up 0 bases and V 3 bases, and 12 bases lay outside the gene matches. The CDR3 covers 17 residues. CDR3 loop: CAWRTQGVFVMNTEAFF. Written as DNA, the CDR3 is TGTGCCTGGAGGACACAGGGGGTGTTCGTAATGAACACTGAAGCTTTCTTT. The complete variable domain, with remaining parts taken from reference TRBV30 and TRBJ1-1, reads SQTIHQWPATLVQPVGSPLSLECTVEGTSNPNLYWYRQAAGRGLQLLFYSVGIGQISSEVPQNLSASRPQDRQFILSSKKLLLSDSGFYLCAWRTQGVFVMNTEAFFGQGTRLTVV.

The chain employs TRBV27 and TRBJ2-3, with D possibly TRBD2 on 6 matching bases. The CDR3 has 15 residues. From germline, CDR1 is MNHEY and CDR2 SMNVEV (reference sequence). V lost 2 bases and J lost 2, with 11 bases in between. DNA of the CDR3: TGTGCCAGCAGTTTACCGGGGGAGCTCACAGATACGCAGTATTTT. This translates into CASSLPGELTDTQYF.

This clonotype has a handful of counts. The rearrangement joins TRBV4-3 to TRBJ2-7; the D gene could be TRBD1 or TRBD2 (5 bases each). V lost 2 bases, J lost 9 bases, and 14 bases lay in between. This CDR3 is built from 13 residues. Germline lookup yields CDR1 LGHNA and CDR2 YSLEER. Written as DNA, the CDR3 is TGCGCCAGCAGCCAATCCCTCCGGGGCGGGCAGTACTTC. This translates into CASSQSLRGGQYF.

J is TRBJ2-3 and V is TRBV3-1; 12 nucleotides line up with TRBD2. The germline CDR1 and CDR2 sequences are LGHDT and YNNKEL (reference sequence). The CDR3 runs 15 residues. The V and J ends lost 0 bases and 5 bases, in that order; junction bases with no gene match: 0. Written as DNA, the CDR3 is TGTGCCAGCAGCCAAGAGGGACTAGCGGGAGATACGCAGTATTTT. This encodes CASSQEGLAGDTQYF.

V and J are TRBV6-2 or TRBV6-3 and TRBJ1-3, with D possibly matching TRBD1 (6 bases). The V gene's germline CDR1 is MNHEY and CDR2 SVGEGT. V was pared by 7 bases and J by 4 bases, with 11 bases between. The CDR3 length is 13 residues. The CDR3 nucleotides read TGTGCCAGCATCAAGGACAGCGGAAACACCATATATTTT. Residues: CASIKDSGNTIYF.

This CDR3 reads CASSSGAHQETQYF. In DNA, the CDR3 is TGTGCCAGCAGCTCCGGGGCTCACCAAGAGACCCAGTACTTC. The V call is TRBV7-2, the J call TRBJ2-5; D may be TRBD1 or TRBD2 (5 bases each). The V gene's germline CDR1 is SGHTA and CDR2 FQGNSA. Between the trimmed V and J ends, which lost 4 bases and 0 bases, there was a span of 9 bases. The CDR3 has 14 residues.

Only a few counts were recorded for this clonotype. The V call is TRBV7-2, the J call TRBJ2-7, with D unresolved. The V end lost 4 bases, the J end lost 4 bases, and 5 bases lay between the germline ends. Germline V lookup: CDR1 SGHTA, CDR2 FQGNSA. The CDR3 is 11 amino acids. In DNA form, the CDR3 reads TGTGCCAGCAGCTACATGTACGAGCAGTACTTC. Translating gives CASSYMYEQYF.

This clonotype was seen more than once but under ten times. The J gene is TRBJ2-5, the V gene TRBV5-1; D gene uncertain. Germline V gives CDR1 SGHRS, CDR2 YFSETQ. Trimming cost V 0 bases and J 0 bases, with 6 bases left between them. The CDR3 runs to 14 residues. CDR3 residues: CASSLGYNQETQYF. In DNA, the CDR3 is TGCGCCAGCAGCTTGGGCTACAACCAAGAGACCCAGTACTTC.

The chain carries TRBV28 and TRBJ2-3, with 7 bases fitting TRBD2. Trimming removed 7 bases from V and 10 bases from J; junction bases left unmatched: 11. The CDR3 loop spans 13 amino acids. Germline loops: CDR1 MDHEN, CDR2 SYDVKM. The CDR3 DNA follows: TGTGCCAGCACCACTAGCGTCGATAATGCGCAGTATTTT. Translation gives CASTTSVDNAQYF.

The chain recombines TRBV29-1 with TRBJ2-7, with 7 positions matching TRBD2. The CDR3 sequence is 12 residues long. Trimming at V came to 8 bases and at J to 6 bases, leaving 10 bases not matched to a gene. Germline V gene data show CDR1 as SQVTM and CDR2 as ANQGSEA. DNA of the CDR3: TGCAGCACCTCCTTGGGGGGGGGCGAGCAGTACTTC. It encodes CSTSLGGGEQYF.

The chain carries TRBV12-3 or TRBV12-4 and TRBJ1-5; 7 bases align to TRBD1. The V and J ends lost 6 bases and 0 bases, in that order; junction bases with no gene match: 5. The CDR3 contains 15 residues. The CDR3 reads CASSSRDSSNQPQHF. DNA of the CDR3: TGTGCCAGCAGCTCCCGGGACAGTAGCAATCAGCCCCAGCATTTT.

CDR3 sequence reads: CSATDRGRNPAYGYTF. CDR3 in DNA: TGCAGTGCTACCGACAGGGGGCGCAATCCTGCATATGGCTACACCTTC. This chain links TRBV20-1 with TRBJ1-2; 10 positions match TRBD1. V lost 4 bases to trimming and J lost 5 bases; unmatched junction nucleotides: 13. CDR1 is DFQATT, CDR2 SNEGSKA, per germline (reference sequence). The CDR3 length is 16 residues.

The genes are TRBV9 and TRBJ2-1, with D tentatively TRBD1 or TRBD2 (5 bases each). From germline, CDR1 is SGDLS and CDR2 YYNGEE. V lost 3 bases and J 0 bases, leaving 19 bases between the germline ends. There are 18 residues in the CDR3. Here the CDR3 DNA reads TGTGCCAGCAGCGGCATCAGGGACCCGGCCGGCTCCTACAATGAGCAGTTCTTC. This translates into CASSGIRDPAGSYNEQFF.

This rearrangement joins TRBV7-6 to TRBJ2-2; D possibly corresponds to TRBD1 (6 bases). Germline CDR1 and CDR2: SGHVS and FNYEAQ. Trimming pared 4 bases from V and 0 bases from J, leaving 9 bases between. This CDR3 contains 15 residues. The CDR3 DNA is TGTGCCAGCAGCTACGGACAGACGAACACCGGGGAGCTGTTTTTT. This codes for CASSYGQTNTGELFF.

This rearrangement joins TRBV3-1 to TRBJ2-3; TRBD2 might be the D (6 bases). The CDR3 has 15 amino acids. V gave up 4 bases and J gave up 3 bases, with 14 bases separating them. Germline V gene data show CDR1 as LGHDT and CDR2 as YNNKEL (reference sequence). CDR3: CASSPGGGRTDTQYF. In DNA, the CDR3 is TGTGCCAGCAGCCCCGGTGGTGGGAGGACAGATACGCAGTATTTT.

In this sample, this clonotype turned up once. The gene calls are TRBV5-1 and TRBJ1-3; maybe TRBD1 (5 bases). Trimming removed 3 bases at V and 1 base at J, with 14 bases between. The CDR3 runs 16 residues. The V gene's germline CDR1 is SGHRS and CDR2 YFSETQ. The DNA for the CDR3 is TGCGCCAGCAGCTCGCGACCCGGGGGGTCTGGAAACACCATATATTTT. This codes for CASSSRPGGSGNTIYF.

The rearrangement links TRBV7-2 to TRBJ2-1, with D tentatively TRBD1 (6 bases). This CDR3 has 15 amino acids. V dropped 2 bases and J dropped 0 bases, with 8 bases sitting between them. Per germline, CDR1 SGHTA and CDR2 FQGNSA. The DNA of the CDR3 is TGTGCCAGCAGCTTACAAGGGGGCTCCTACAATGAGCAGTTCTTC. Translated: CASSLQGGSYNEQFF.

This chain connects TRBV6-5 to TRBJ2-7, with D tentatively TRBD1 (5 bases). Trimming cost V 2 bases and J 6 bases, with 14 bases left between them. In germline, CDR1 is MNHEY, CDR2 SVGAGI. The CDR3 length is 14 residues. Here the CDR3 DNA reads TGTGCCAGCAGTTACAAGGGCAGGGTAAGCGAGCAGTACTTC. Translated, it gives CASSYKGRVSEQYF.

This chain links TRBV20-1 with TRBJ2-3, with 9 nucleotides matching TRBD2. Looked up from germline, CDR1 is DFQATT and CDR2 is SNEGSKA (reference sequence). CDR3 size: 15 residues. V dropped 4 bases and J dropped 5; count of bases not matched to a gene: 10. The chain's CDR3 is CSATGALAGVDTQYF. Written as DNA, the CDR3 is TGCAGTGCTACCGGGGCATTAGCGGGAGTAGATACGCAGTATTTT.

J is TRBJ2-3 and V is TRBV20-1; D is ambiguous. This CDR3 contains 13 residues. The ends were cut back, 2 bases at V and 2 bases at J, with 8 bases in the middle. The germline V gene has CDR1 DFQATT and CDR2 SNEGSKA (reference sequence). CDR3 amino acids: CSARRRNTDTQYF. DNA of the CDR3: TGCAGTGCTAGACGACGTAACACAGATACGCAGTATTTT.

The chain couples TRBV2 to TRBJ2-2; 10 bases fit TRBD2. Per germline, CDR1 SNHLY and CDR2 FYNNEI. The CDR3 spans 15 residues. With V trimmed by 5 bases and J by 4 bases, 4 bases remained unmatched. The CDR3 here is CASSLLAGRTGELFF. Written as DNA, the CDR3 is TGTGCCAGCAGTCTACTAGCGGGACGCACCGGGGAGCTGTTTTTT.

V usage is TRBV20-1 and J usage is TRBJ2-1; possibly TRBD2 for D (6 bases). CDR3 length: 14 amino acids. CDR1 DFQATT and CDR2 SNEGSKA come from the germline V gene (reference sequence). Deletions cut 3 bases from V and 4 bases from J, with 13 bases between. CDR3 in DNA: TGCAGTGCTAGCCCTTTGGCGGGGTACAATGAGCAGTTCTTC. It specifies CSASPLAGYNEQFF.

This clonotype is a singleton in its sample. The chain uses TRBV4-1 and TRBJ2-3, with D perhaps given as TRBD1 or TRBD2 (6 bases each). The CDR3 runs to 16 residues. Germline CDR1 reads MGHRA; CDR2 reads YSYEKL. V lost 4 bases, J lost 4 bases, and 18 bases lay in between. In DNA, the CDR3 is TGCGCCAGCAGCCCCCAGGGGAGTGGGACTGCAGATACGCAGTATTTT. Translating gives CASSPQGSGTADTQYF.